The 3 T cell receptor beta chains below all came from one sample that was sequenced in a study of cytomegalovirus exposure and HLA in healthy donors. PCR was performed using 60 Vbeta and 13 Jbeta primers. The method was immunoSEQ multiplex PCR; TCRdb's version includes in-frame clones alone and lacks a portion of them. This table holds over 150,000 clones, approximately 81% found once. The material sequenced was PBMCs. The receptors originated from a woman aged 25 to 45 in good health and CMV-seropositive.

The chain combines TRBV7-9 with TRBJ2-7; 10 bases match TRBD1. The CDR3 is made up of 15 amino acids. Germline CDR1 reads SEHNR; CDR2 reads FQNEAQ (reference sequence). V gave up 3 bases and J gave up 4 bases; unmatched junction bases: 6. CDR3 in DNA: TGTGCCAGCAGCTTCATGACAGGGGGCGAGTACGAGCAGTACTTC. Translated, it gives CASSFMTGGEYEQYF. Complete variable domain (other parts from reference TRBV7-9 and TRBJ2-7): DTGVSQNPRHKITKRGQNVTFRCDPISEHNRLYWYRQTLGQGPEFLTYFQNEAQLEKSRLLSDRFSAERPKGSFSTLEIQRTEQGDSAMYLCASSFMTGGEYEQYFGPGTRLTVT.

The rearrangement uses TRBV10-3 and TRBJ1-2; 7 positions match TRBD1. The CDR3 runs 12 residues. Germline V gene lookup returns CDR1 ENHRY and CDR2 SYGVKD. V lost 11 bases, J lost 6 bases, and 9 bases stayed unmatched. CDR3 DNA sequence: TGTGCCGCCACCGGGACAGATAATGGCTACACCTTC. Protein product: CAATGTDNGYTF.

This chain joins TRBV2 and TRBJ1-2; TRBD1 might be the D (5 bases). Germline loops: CDR1 SNHLY, CDR2 FYNNEI. V lost 2 bases, J lost 1 base, and 11 bases lay in between. The CDR3 loop spans 15 amino acids. The CDR3 DNA follows: TGTGCCAGCAGTGAATATACAGGAGTTAACTATGGCTACACCTTC. Amino acids: CASSEYTGVNYGYTF.